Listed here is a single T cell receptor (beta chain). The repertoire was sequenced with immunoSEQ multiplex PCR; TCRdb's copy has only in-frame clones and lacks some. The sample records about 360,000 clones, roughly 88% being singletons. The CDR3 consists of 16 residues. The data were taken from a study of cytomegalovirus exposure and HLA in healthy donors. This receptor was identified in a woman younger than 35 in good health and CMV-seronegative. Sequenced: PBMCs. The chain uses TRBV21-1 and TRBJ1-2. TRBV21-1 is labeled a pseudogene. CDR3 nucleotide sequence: TGTGCCAGCAGCCCGCGAAAGCGGGAAGTGGGTTATGGCTACACCTTC. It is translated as CASSPRKREVGYGYTF.